Detailed here is one T cell receptor beta chain. These data are taken from a study of tumor T cells in aggressive B-cell lymphoma. The CDR3 spans 13 residues. Between the trimmed V and J ends, which lost 0 bases and 5 bases, there was a span of 6 bases. Germline CDR1 and CDR2: SGHNT and YYREEE (reference sequence). The table came from immunoSEQ multiplex PCR; TCRdb's copy has only in-frame clones and leaves some out. In the table there are 10,000 to 14,000 clones, approximately 90% of which are singletons. The sequencing input was tumor tissue. This rearrangement joins TRBV5-4 to TRBJ2-4; unclear D gene. This TCR came from an adult with diffuse large B cell lymphoma. The CDR3 nucleotides read TGTGCCAGCAGCTTGGCCGTTGAAAACATTCAGTACTTC. As protein: CASSLAVENIQYF.